The rows below give T cell receptor beta chains drawn from one sample of a study of glioma-infiltrating T cells. TCRdb re-called the multiplex PCR reads through MiXCR, storing one row per CDR3 protein. The table lists about 190,000 distinct CDR3 sequences, 32% of them singletons. The sequenced material came from glioma tissue, nonneoplastic brain tissue, or PBMCs (not recorded which). These receptors were collected from a human donor with low-grade glioma or glioblastoma, undergoing nonglioma brain surgery, or in good health (not recorded which). The CDR3 runs from the conserved cysteine through the conserved F or W. A D gene is named only where the DNA matches it firmly. Size values are once, few and many counts, or a class for expanded clones, and some rows have none.

CDR3 length: 14; J gene: TRBJ2-7; D gene: TRBD2; clone size: many; V gene: TRBV6-1; CDR3 protein: CASRPAGTTLEQYF; CDR3 DNA: TGTGCCAGCAGGCCCGCTGGGACTACCCTCGAGCAGTACTTC
CDR3 length: 11; J gene: TRBJ2-1; D gene: -; clone size: many; V gene: TRBV28; CDR3 protein: CASSFTQEKFF; CDR3 DNA: TGTGCCAGCAGTTTCACTCAGGAAAAGTTCTTC
CDR3 length: 14; J gene: TRBJ2-1; D gene: -; clone size: -; V gene: TRBV6-6; CDR3 protein: CAITPRGSYNEQFF; CDR3 DNA: TGTGCCATCACTCCACGGGGTTCCTACAATGAGCAGTTCTTC
CDR3 length: 14; J gene: TRBJ1-1; D gene: -; clone size: many; V gene: TRBV4-3; CDR3 protein: CASSLGWGTAEAFF; CDR3 DNA: TGCGCCAGCAGCCTGGGGTGGGGGACGGCTGAAGCTTTCTTT
CDR3 length: 14; J gene: TRBJ1-6; D gene: TRBD1; clone size: -; V gene: TRBV3-1; CDR3 protein: CASRIGQGNSPLHF; CDR3 DNA: TGTGCCAGCAGGATCGGACAGGGGAATTCACCCCTCCACTTT
CDR3 length: 16; J gene: TRBJ2-7; D gene: TRBD2; clone size: many; V gene: TRBV28; CDR3 protein: CASSLMSLAGNYEQYF; CDR3 DNA: TGTGCCAGCAGTTTAATGTCCCTAGCGGGAAACTACGAGCAGTACTTC
CDR3 length: 14; J gene: TRBJ2-7; D gene: -; clone size: many; V gene: TRBV3-1; CDR3 protein: CASSRGHSSYEQYF; CDR3 DNA: TGTGCCAGCAGCCGAGGTCACAGCTCCTACGAGCAGTACTTC
CDR3 length: 15; J gene: TRBJ2-7; D gene: -; clone size: many; V gene: TRBV6-2/TRBV6-3; CDR3 protein: CASSYSRQGNYEQYF; CDR3 DNA: TGTGCCAGCAGTTACTCGCGGCAGGGGAACTACGAGCAGTACTTC
CDR3 length: 15; J gene: TRBJ2-3; D gene: TRBD1; clone size: -; V gene: TRBV4-2; CDR3 protein: CASSLRTGPADTQYF; CDR3 DNA: TGTGCCAGCAGCCTACGGACAGGCCCGGCAGATACGCAGTATTTT
CDR3 length: 14; J gene: TRBJ1-5; D gene: -; clone size: few; V gene: TRBV9; CDR3 protein: CASSVGDSNQPQHF; CDR3 DNA: TGTGCCAGCAGCGTAGGGGATAGCAATCAGCCCCAGCATTTT
CDR3 length: 13; J gene: TRBJ1-5; D gene: -; clone size: many; V gene: TRBV2; CDR3 protein: CASTPGPDQPQHF; CDR3 DNA: TGTGCCAGCACCCCCGGACCTGATCAGCCCCAGCATTTT
CDR3 length: 14; J gene: TRBJ2-1; D gene: TRBD2; clone size: many; V gene: TRBV3-1; CDR3 protein: CASSQLAGRNEQFF; CDR3 DNA: TGTGCCAGCAGCCAACTAGCGGGAAGGAATGAGCAGTTCTTC
CDR3 length: 15; J gene: TRBJ1-2; D gene: TRBD1; clone size: many; V gene: TRBV7-9; CDR3 protein: CASSLDQGADYGYTF; CDR3 DNA: TGTGCCAGCAGCTTAGACCAGGGGGCGGACTATGGCTACACCTTC
CDR3 length: 12; J gene: TRBJ1-2; D gene: -; clone size: many; V gene: TRBV20-1; CDR3 protein: CSAVTGSYGYTF; CDR3 DNA: TGCAGTGCGGTGACAGGTTCCTATGGCTACACCTTC
CDR3 length: 11; J gene: TRBJ2-5; D gene: TRBD2; clone size: many; V gene: TRBV20-1; CDR3 protein: CSLAGRETQYF; CDR3 DNA: TGCAGTCTAGCGGGCCGAGAGACCCAGTACTTC
CDR3 length: 17; J gene: TRBJ1-3; D gene: TRBD1; clone size: few; V gene: TRBV12-3/TRBV12-4; CDR3 protein: CASSLVRDSDSGNTIYF; CDR3 DNA: TGTGCCAGCAGTTTAGTCCGGGACAGCGATTCCGGAAACACCATATATTTT
CDR3 length: 18; J gene: TRBJ2-1; D gene: -; clone size: many; V gene: TRBV4-2; CDR3 protein: CASSPSGAGARVYNEQFF; CDR3 DNA: TGTGCCAGCAGCCCTTCGGGGGCGGGCGCACGGGTCTACAATGAGCAGTTCTTC
CDR3 length: 14; J gene: TRBJ1-2; D gene: -; clone size: many; V gene: TRBV6-2/TRBV6-3; CDR3 protein: CASRKGAQGRGYTF; CDR3 DNA: TGTGCCAGCAGGAAGGGAGCACAGGGACGCGGCTACACCTTC
CDR3 length: 16; J gene: TRBJ2-7; D gene: -; clone size: -; V gene: TRBV25-1; CDR3 protein: CASSESGTSYSYEQYF; CDR3 DNA: TGTGCCAGCAGTGAATCCGGGACATCCTACTCCTACGAGCAGTACTTC
CDR3 length: 16; J gene: TRBJ2-6; D gene: -; clone size: many; V gene: TRBV28; CDR3 protein: CASSAQESSGANVLTF; CDR3 DNA: TGTGCCAGCAGCGCACAGGAAAGCTCTGGGGCCAACGTCCTGACTTTC
CDR3 length: 16; J gene: TRBJ2-7; D gene: TRBD1; clone size: many; V gene: TRBV4-2; CDR3 protein: CASSQDKGQGGYEQYF; CDR3 DNA: TGTGCCAGCAGCCAAGATAAAGGACAGGGGGGATACGAGCAGTACTTC
CDR3 length: 15; J gene: TRBJ2-7; D gene: TRBD1; clone size: -; V gene: TRBV7-2; CDR3 protein: CASSPQLGQPSGQYF; CDR3 DNA: TGTGCCAGCAGTCCCCAACTGGGACAGCCTTCAGGGCAGTACTTC
CDR3 length: 13; J gene: TRBJ1-5; D gene: -; clone size: many; V gene: TRBV7-9; CDR3 protein: CASTGTDNQPQHF; CDR3 DNA: TGTGCCAGCACCGGGACGGACAATCAGCCCCAGCATTTT
CDR3 length: 16; J gene: TRBJ2-1; D gene: -; clone size: many; V gene: TRBV20-1; CDR3 protein: CSAPPASFDRSDEQFF; CDR3 DNA: TGCAGTGCTCCTCCCGCCTCATTTGACAGGAGCGATGAGCAGTTCTTC
CDR3 length: 15; J gene: TRBJ2-7; D gene: TRBD2; clone size: many; V gene: TRBV6-1; CDR3 protein: CASSEASGVGYEQYF; CDR3 DNA: TGTGCCAGCAGTGAAGCTAGCGGGGTGGGGTACGAGCAGTACTTC
CDR3 length: 13; J gene: TRBJ2-5; D gene: -; clone size: many; V gene: TRBV4-3; CDR3 protein: CASSQYEGETQYF; CDR3 DNA: TGCGCCAGCAGCCAATACGAAGGGGAGACCCAGTACTTC
CDR3 length: 17; J gene: TRBJ2-5; D gene: TRBD1; clone size: many; V gene: TRBV7-2; CDR3 protein: CASSLGTGGVDQETQYF; CDR3 DNA: TGTGCCAGCAGCTTAGGGACAGGGGGCGTCGATCAAGAGACCCAGTACTTC
CDR3 length: 15; J gene: TRBJ1-1; D gene: -; clone size: many; V gene: TRBV28; CDR3 protein: CASSLLSRGVTEAFF; CDR3 DNA: TGTGCCAGCAGTTTATTGTCTCGGGGGGTAACTGAAGCTTTCTTT
CDR3 length: 14; J gene: TRBJ1-2; D gene: -; clone size: many; V gene: TRBV4-3; CDR3 protein: CASSQSSGQYGYTF; CDR3 DNA: TGCGCCAGCAGCCAATCAAGCGGGCAGTATGGCTACACCTTC
CDR3 length: 15; J gene: TRBJ2-2; D gene: -; clone size: -; V gene: TRBV5-6; CDR3 protein: CASSLLVGSTGELFF; CDR3 DNA: TGTGCCAGCAGCTTACTGGTTGGGAGCACCGGGGAGCTGTTTTTT
CDR3 length: 14; J gene: TRBJ2-3; D gene: -; clone size: -; V gene: TRBV20-1; CDR3 protein: CSAFFGTGRDTQYF; CDR3 DNA: TGCAGTGCTTTCTTCGGTACAGGGCGAGATACGCAGTATTTT
CDR3 length: 15; J gene: TRBJ2-1; D gene: TRBD2; clone size: many; V gene: TRBV28; CDR3 protein: CASSLSGGRLNEQFF; CDR3 DNA: TGTGCCAGCAGTTTATCGGGCGGGAGACTTAATGAGCAGTTCTTC
CDR3 length: 17; J gene: TRBJ1-5; D gene: TRBD1; clone size: many; V gene: TRBV6-1; CDR3 protein: CASSEYGQGDSNQPQHF; CDR3 DNA: TGTGCCAGCAGTGAGTATGGACAGGGCGATAGCAATCAGCCCCAGCATTTT
CDR3 length: 17; J gene: TRBJ2-5; D gene: TRBD2; clone size: -; V gene: TRBV12-5; CDR3 protein: CASGLFVLAEFQETQYF; CDR3 DNA: TGTGCTAGTGGTTTGTTTGTACTAGCGGAATTCCAAGAGACCCAGTACTTC
CDR3 length: 14; J gene: TRBJ2-2; D gene: TRBD1; clone size: -; V gene: TRBV19; CDR3 protein: CASKDRGITGELFF; CDR3 DNA: TGTGCCAGTAAGGACAGGGGAATCACCGGGGAGCTGTTTTTT
CDR3 length: 13; J gene: TRBJ2-7; D gene: TRBD1; clone size: -; V gene: TRBV27; CDR3 protein: CASRPGQGLEQYF; CDR3 DNA: TGTGCCAGCAGGCCGGGACAGGGGTTGGAGCAGTACTTC